This T cell receptor (beta chain) was retrieved from a study of blood T cell repertoires in COVID-19. Study as a whole: The analysed material was cDNA or gDNA that came from T cells, B-cell-depleted T cells, or PBMCs.

Data came from immunoSEQ multiplex PCR; TCRdb stores just in-frame clones and leaves some out. This sample has roughly 26,000 clones, with approximately 70% found just once. Germline lookup yields CDR1 SEHNR and CDR2 FQNEAQ (reference sequence). This CDR3 is 16 amino acids long. V lost 5 bases to trimming and J lost 2 bases; unmatched junction nucleotides: 9. The chain recombines TRBV7-9 with TRBJ2-7; 10 nucleotides align to TRBD1. The source material was peripheral blood. The receptor's source is a man between 60 and 75 years old with active or convalescent COVID-19. The CDR3 loop is CASSPPRGQGTYEQYF. CDR3 nucleotides: TGTGCCAGCAGCCCACCCCGGGGACAGGGGACCTACGAGCAGTACTTC.